This record covers a single T cell receptor beta chain. V was pared by 2 bases and J by 8 bases, with 25 bases between. Germline assignment: CDR1 MNHNS and CDR2 SASEGT. This CDR3 region has 18 residues. In the study's own analysis: Amplification of reference gene primers was used by the study to estimate nucleated cell counts. Only in-frame clones appear in the TCRdb table, and some are missing; sequencing was by immunoSEQ multiplex PCR. That table is the source of V, J and clone size, and D and trimming were worked out from the DNA. The repertoire holds about 270,000 clones, with 80% to 90% as singletons. This sample is part of a study of blood T cell repertoires in COVID-19. In the study overall: PBMCs, B-cell-depleted T cells, or T cells were the source of the cDNA or gDNA that made up the material.

This receptor was obtained from a woman aged 70-85 years with acute or convalescent COVID-19. Sequences were obtained from peripheral blood. V usage is TRBV6-1 and J usage is TRBJ1-3, with a possible D match to TRBD1 (5 bases). The CDR3 coding sequence is TGTGCCAGCAGTGAACGGGAACTCGGGGGGGGTCGGGCCCACACCATATATTTT. It specifies CASSERELGGGRAHTIYF.